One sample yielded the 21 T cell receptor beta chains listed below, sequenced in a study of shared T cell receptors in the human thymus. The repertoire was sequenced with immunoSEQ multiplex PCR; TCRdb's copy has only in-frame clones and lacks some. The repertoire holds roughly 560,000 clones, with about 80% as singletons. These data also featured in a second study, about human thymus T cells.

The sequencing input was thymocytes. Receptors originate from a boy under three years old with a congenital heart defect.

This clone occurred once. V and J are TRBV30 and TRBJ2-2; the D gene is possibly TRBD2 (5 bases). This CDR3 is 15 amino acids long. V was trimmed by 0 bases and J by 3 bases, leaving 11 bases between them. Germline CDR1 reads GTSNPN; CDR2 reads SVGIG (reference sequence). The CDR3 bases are TGTGCCTGGAGTGTAGAGGGTGGCGACACCGGGGAGCTGTTTTTT. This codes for CAWSVEGGDTGELFF. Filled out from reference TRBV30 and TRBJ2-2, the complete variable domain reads SQTIHQWPATLVQPVGSPLSLECTVEGTSNPNLYWYRQAAGRGLQLLFYSVGIGQISSEVPQNLSASRPQDRQFILSSKKLLLSDSGFYLCAWSVEGGDTGELFFGEGSRLTVL.

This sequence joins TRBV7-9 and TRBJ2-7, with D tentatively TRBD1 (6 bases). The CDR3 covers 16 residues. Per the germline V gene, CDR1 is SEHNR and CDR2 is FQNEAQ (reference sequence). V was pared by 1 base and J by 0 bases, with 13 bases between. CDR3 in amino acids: CASSLEGTSPSYEQYF. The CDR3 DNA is TGTGCCAGCAGCTTAGAAGGGACATCCCCCTCCTACGAGCAGTACTTC.

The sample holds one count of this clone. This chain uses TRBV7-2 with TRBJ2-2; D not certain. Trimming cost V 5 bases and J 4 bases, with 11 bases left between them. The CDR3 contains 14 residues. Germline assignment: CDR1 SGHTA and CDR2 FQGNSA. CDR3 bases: TGTGCCAGCAGCCCCGTCCTCGGCACCGGGGAGCTGTTTTTT. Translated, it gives CASSPVLGTGELFF.

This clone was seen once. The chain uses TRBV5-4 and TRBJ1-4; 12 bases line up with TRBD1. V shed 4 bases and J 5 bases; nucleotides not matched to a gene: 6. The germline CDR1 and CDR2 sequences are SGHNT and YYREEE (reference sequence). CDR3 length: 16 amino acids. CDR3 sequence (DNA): TGTGCCAGCAGCCCGGGACAGGGGGCATACAATGAAAAACTGTTTTTT. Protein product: CASSPGQGAYNEKLFF.

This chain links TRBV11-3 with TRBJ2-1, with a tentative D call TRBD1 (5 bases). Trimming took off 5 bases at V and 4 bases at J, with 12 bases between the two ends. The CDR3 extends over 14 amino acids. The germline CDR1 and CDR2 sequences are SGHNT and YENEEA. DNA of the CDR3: TGTGCCAGCAGCGGGCGACAGATATACAATGAGCAGTTCTTC. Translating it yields CASSGRQIYNEQFF.

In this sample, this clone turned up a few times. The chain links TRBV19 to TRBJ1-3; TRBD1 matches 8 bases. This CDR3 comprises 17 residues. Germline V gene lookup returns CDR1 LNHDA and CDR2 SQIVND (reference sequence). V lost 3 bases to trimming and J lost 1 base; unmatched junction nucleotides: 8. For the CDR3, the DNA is TGTGCCAGTAGTATGGTTCCAGGGGGCGTTTCTGGAAACACCATATATTTT. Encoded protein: CASSMVPGGVSGNTIYF.

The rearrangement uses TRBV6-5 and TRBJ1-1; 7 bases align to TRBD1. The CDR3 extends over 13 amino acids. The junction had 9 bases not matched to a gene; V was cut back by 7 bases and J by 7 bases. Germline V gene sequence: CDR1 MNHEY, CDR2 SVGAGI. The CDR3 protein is CASTVQGFGEAFF. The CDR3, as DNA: TGTGCCAGCACCGTACAGGGGTTCGGTGAAGCTTTCTTT.

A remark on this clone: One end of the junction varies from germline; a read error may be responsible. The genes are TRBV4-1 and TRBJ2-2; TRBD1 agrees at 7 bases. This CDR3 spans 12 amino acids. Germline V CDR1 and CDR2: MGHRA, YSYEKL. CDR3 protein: CASSQGQGVLFF. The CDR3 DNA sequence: TGCGCCAGCAGCCAAGGGCAGGGGGTGCTGTTTTTT.

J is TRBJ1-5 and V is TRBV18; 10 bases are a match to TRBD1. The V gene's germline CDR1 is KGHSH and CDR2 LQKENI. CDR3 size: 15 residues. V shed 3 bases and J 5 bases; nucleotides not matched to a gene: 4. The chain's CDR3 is CASSPTGTGDQPQHF. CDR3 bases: TGTGCCAGCTCACCTACCGGGACAGGGGATCAGCCCCAGCATTTT.

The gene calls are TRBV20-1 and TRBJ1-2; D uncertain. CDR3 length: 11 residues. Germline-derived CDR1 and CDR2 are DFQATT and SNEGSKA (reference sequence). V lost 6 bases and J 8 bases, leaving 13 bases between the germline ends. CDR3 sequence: CSAKPYAGYTF. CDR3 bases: TGCAGTGCGAAGCCTTACGCAGGCTACACCTTC.

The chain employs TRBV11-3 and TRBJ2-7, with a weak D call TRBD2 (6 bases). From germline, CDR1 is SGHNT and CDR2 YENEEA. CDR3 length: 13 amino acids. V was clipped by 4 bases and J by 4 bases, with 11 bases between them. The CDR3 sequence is CASSSDRGYEQYF. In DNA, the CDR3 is TGTGCCAGCAGCTCGGATCGGGGGTACGAGCAGTACTTC.

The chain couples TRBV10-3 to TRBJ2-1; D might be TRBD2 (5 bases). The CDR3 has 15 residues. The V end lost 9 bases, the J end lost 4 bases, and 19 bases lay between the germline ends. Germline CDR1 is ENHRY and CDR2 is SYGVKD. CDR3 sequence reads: CAIFSGNLGYNEQFF. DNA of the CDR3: TGTGCCATTTTTTCCGGGAATTTAGGGTACAATGAGCAGTTCTTC.

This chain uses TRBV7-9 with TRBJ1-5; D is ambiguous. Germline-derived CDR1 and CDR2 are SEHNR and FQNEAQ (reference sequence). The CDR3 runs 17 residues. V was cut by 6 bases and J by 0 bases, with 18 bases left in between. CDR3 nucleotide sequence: TGTGCCAGCAGTCTGGGCAATAAGACATATAGCAATCAGCCCCAGCATTTT. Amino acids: CASSLGNKTYSNQPQHF.

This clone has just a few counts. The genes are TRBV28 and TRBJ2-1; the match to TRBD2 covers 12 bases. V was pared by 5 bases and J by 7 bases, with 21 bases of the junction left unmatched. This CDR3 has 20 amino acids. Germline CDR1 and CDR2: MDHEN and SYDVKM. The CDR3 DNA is TGTGCCAGCAGTATCCCAACGACAGAAAAAAGGACTAGCGGGAATAATGAGCAGTTCTTC. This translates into CASSIPTTEKRTSGNNEQFF.

The CDR3 is CAIMALTQGRREQYF. The CDR3 DNA reads as TGTGCCATCATGGCTTTGACGCAGGGGCGGCGAGAGCAGTACTTC. The gene calls are TRBV10-3 and TRBJ2-7, with D tentatively TRBD1 (6 bases). Trimming shortened V by 7 bases and J by 7 bases, and 23 bases separated the two germline ends. The CDR3 has 15 residues. The germline CDR1 and CDR2 sequences are ENHRY and SYGVKD.

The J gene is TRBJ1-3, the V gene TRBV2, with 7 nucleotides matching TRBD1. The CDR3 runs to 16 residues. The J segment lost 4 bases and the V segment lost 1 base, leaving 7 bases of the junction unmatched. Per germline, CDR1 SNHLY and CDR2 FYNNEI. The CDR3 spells CASSEERGGGGNTIYF. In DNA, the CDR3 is TGTGCCAGCAGTGAAGAGAGAGGGGGCGGGGGAAACACCATATATTTT.

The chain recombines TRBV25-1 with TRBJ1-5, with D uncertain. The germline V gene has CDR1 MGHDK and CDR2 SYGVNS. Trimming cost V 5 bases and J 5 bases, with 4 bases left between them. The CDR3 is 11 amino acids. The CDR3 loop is CASSLYQPQHF. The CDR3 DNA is TGTGCCAGCAGTCTTTATCAGCCCCAGCATTTT.

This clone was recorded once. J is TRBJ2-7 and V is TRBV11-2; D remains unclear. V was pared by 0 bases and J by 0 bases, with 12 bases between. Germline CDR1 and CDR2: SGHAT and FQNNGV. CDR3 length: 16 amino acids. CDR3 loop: CASSLDQRSASYEQYF. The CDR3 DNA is TGTGCCAGCAGCTTAGATCAGAGGTCGGCCTCCTACGAGCAGTACTTC.

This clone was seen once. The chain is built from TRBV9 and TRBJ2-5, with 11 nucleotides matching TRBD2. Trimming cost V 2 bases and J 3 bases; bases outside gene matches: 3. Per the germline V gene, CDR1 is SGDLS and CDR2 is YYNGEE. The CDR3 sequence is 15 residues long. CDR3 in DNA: TGTGCCAGCAGCGTGGGACTAGCGGTTGAAGAGACCCAGTACTTC. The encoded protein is CASSVGLAVEETQYF.

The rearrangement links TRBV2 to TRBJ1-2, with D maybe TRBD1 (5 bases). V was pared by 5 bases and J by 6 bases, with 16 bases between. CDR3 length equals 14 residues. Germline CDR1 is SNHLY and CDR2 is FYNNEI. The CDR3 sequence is CASSTRRGTDGYTF. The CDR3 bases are TGTGCCAGCAGTACGCGAAGGGGTACGGATGGCTACACCTTC.

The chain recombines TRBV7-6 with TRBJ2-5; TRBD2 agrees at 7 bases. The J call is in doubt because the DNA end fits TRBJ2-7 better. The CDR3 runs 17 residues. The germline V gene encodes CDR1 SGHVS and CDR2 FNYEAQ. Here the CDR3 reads CASSLAPGLPFWDEQYF. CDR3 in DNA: TGTGCCAGCAGCTTAGCACCGGGACTACCCTTTTGGGACGAGCAGTACTTC.